This T cell receptor beta chain was profiled in a study of blood T cell repertoires in COVID-19 (dated by TCRdb to about 2020). About the investigation overall: Samples covering the acute and convalescent phases of COVID-19 were provided by collaborators in the United States, Italy and Spain. The prospective study material was composed of cDNA or gDNA derived from T cells, B-cell-depleted T cells, or PBMCs. Subjects who had been exposed to COVID-19, were actively infected with it, or had recovered from it provided the deeply sampled blood TCRbeta repertoires that made up the dataset. The repertoires were made available in a free public database intended to serve as a resource for research on the immune response to SARS-CoV-2. The samples were drawn from the first 160 participants of the ongoing ImmuneRACE study and from roughly 1,300 subjects provided by 6 global collaborators. A de-identified subject ID, COVID-19 status, age in years and sex were almost always included in the sample metadata. Where available, HLA class I and class II types were obtained from metadata supplied by the sample provider rather than from assay-based typing. Overall results and qualifications from the work: The quantity of clinical and demographic metadata differed by source and by participant and was supplied without curation.

The immunoSEQ Assay, a bias-controlled multiplex PCR, was used to amplify TCRbeta CDR3 regions from genomic DNA. In the original analysis: Nucleated cell counts per sample were estimated from amplification of reference gene primers within the assay. Sequence reads were collapsed and filtered to measure the absolute abundance of every unique TCRbeta CDR3 rearrangement. For each sample, productive Simpson clonality was calculated as the square root of Simpson's diversity index over productive rearrangements. The clones in this table, taken by TCRdb from immuneACCESS, are in-frame only. Not every clone is retained; where verified, under half of the shortfall comes from an unresolved V gene, and the cause of the rest is unknown. That table gives V, J and clone size, and the DNA gave D and trimming. The sample includes around 180,000 clones, with about 87% observed a single time. The ten largest make up approximately 24% of the sample.

Collaborating institutions collected whole blood in K2EDTA tubes following their own protocols. For TCRbeta analysis, collaborator samples were shipped as frozen whole blood, as isolated PBMCs, or as DNA extracted from either sample type. A note on this clone: Its target antigen remains unknown. No quality values exist for individual bases; no much larger clone is one base distant.

Including the terminal cysteine and phenylalanine, the CDR3 comprises 15 residues. Left in the record is the CDR3 DNA by itself, 45 bases read in frame from the first base. Trimming removed 6 bases from V and 7 bases from J; the gene matches leave 12 bases unexplained. CDR1 ENHRY and CDR2 SYGVKD were looked up in the germline V gene. The chain is made from TRBV10-3 and TRBJ2-1, with 7 bases matching TRBD2. The sequenced sample was peripheral blood. This TCR derives from a man aged 60-69 years with acute or convalescent COVID-19. Here the CDR3 is given as CAISTLGGRGNEQFF. The base sequence is TGTGCCATCAGCACCCTTGGGGGGAGGGGTAATGAGCAGTTCTTC.